These 18 T cell receptor beta chains originate from one sample sequenced in a study of blood T cell repertoires in COVID-19. Method: immunoSEQ multiplex PCR; TCRdb's copy keeps in-frame clones and lacks some. The table lists some 70,000 clones, roughly 87% of them singletons, with less than 8% in the top ten. Input material: peripheral blood. These receptors all stem from a middle-aged man with active COVID-19.

CDR3 protein: CAIRSGQLNTEAFF. Written as DNA, the CDR3 is TGTGCCATACGCTCGGGACAGTTGAACACTGAAGCTTTCTTT. The rearrangement joins TRBV19 to TRBJ1-1, with TRBD1 identical over 7 bases. CDR1 and CDR2 (germline): LNHDA, SQIVND (reference sequence). The CDR3 covers 14 residues. V lost 10 bases, J lost 0 bases, and 8 bases stayed unmatched.

The rearrangement uses TRBV5-1 and TRBJ1-1; D unclear. The CDR3 runs to 12 residues. V dropped 2 bases and J dropped 1 base, with 3 bases sitting between them. Germline CDR1 and CDR2: SGHRS and YFSETQ. CDR3 DNA: TGCGCCAGCAGCTTCCAGAACACTGAAGCTTTCTTT. It translates to CASSFQNTEAFF.

This rearrangement joins TRBV24-1 to TRBJ1-2; D not certain. The germline V and J ends were trimmed by 3 bases and 4 bases, with 11 bases remaining between them. The CDR3 extends over 14 amino acids. Germline CDR1 is KGHDR and CDR2 is SFDVKD. CDR3 sequence (DNA): TGTGCCACCAGTGATCCCGCGCGGGGCTATGGCTACACCTTC. The encoded protein is CATSDPARGYGYTF.

The chain carries TRBV4-1 and TRBJ2-5; TRBD2 is a possible D gene (7 bases). With 0 bases removed from V and 7 bases from J, the gap between germline ends came to 15 bases. Germline CDR1 and CDR2: MGHRA and YSYEKL. This CDR3 region has 15 residues. CDR3 amino acids: CASSQDRGGDGTQYF. Written as DNA, the CDR3 is TGCGCCAGCAGCCAAGATAGGGGGGGAGACGGGACCCAGTACTTC.

The chain has TRBV4-3 and TRBJ2-7, with D possibly TRBD2 on 6 matching bases. The CDR3 has 16 amino acids. Germline assignment: CDR1 LGHNA and CDR2 YSLEER. Trimming pared 0 bases from V and 0 bases from J, leaving 12 bases between. The CDR3 sequence: CASSQDRAGLSYEQYF. The CDR3 nucleotides read TGCGCCAGCAGCCAAGATAGAGCGGGCCTCTCCTACGAGCAGTACTTC.

This rearrangement joins TRBV18 to TRBJ1-2; 10 bases align to TRBD1. The CDR3 is made up of 15 amino acids. Germline V lookup: CDR1 KGHSH, CDR2 LQKENI. After removal of 3 bases from V and 3 bases from J, the junction contained 4 bases not matched to a gene. The CDR3 loop reads CASSPGTGVYYGYTF. CDR3 coding DNA: TGTGCCAGCTCACCCGGGACAGGGGTCTACTATGGCTACACCTTC.

This chain joins TRBV27 and TRBJ2-7, with D perhaps matching TRBD1 (5 bases). Germline V CDR1 and CDR2: MNHEY, SMNVEV (reference sequence). CDR3 length equals 18 residues. V lost 3 bases to trimming and J lost 6 bases, with 27 bases between them. The CDR3 DNA follows: TGTGCCAGCAGTTTCCTAGACGACAGTCCGCCCCTTCCTACCGAGCAGTACTTC. Protein sequence: CASSFLDDSPPLPTEQYF.

This rearrangement joins TRBV5-1 to TRBJ1-4, with TRBD1 matching 10 bases. Germline CDR1 and CDR2: SGHRS and YFSETQ. The CDR3 is 16 residues long. V dropped 4 bases and J dropped 9; count of bases not matched to a gene: 12. The CDR3 bases are TGCGCCAGCAGCACCGGGACAGGGGCCGCCGGGAAAAAACTGTTTTTT. It codes for CASSTGTGAAGKKLFF.

V usage is TRBV21-1 and J usage is TRBJ1-1; the D segment call TRBD1 is taken from the table without a DNA check. TRBV21-1 has pseudogene status. The CDR3 is made up of 16 amino acids. Here the CDR3 reads CASSFLKGGINTEAFF. The CDR3 DNA reads TGTGCCAGCAGCTTTTTAAAAGGGGGAATAAACACTGAAGCTTTCTTT.

The gene calls are TRBV5-1 and TRBJ2-1, with 9 bases aligning to TRBD1. In germline, CDR1 is SGHRS, CDR2 YFSETQ. The CDR3 consists of 13 residues. V gave up 4 bases and J gave up 7 bases; unmatched junction bases: 3. This CDR3 reads CASSRQGVNEQFF. CDR3 sequence (DNA): TGCGCCAGCAGCAGACAGGGGGTTAATGAGCAGTTCTTC.

V gene TRBV18 combines with J gene TRBJ2-2; possibly TRBD1 for D (5 bases). This CDR3 is 16 amino acids long. V lost 1 base, J lost 3 bases, and 12 bases lay in between. Per the germline V gene, CDR1 is KGHSH and CDR2 is LQKENI. CDR3 nucleotide sequence: TGTGCCAGCTCACCACGTAGCAGGGAATACACCGGGGAGCTGTTTTTT. This sequence encodes CASSPRSREYTGELFF.

This chain connects TRBV12-3 or TRBV12-4 to TRBJ1-2; D is unresolved. The CDR3 covers 13 residues. V gave up 6 bases and J gave up 8 bases, with 16 bases separating them. CDR3 residues: CASSQESFLGYTF. The CDR3 DNA is TGTGCCAGCAGCCAAGAAAGCTTCTTAGGCTACACCTTC.

The V call is TRBV12-5, the J call TRBJ2-7, with D possibly matching TRBD2 (6 bases). The CDR3 runs to 14 residues. V dropped 5 bases and J dropped 2 bases, with 13 bases sitting between them. In germline, CDR1 is LGHNT, CDR2 FRNRAP. The CDR3 spells CASGPEPGAYEQYF. In nucleotides, the CDR3 is TGTGCTAGTGGTCCGGAACCGGGGGCCTACGAGCAGTACTTC.

The rearrangement links TRBV12-3 or TRBV12-4 to TRBJ1-2; D unclear. The V gene lost 5 bases and the J gene lost 4 bases, with 8 bases spanning the gap. The CDR3 is 12 amino acids. CDR3 in DNA: TGTGCCAGCAGTCCGAGTGGCTATGGCTACACCTTC. It codes for CASSPSGYGYTF.

V is TRBV9 and J is TRBJ2-7, with TRBD2 identical over 11 bases. Looked up from germline, CDR1 is SGDLS and CDR2 is YYNGEE. Germline trimming cut 4 bases from V and 5 bases from J; bases unmatched to any gene: 11. The CDR3 has 16 amino acids. CDR3 protein: CASSLLGLAGGDEQYF. The CDR3 nucleotides read TGTGCCAGCAGCCTCCTGGGGCTAGCGGGGGGAGACGAGCAGTACTTC.

The J gene is TRBJ2-7, the V gene TRBV27, with TRBD2 matching over 7 bases. This CDR3 has 17 residues. The J segment lost 0 bases and the V segment lost 4 bases, leaving 12 bases of the junction unmatched. The V gene's germline CDR1 is MNHEY and CDR2 SMNVEV (reference sequence). CDR3 DNA: TGTGCCAGCAGTTCGAACCAGCGGGATACCCGCTCCTACGAGCAGTACTTC. Its protein is CASSSNQRDTRSYEQYF.

The V gene is TRBV4-2, the J gene TRBJ2-2; 9 bases line up with TRBD1. The germline V gene has CDR1 LGHNA and CDR2 YNFKEQ. The length of the CDR3 is 17 residues. The J segment lost 0 bases and the V segment lost 3 bases, leaving 5 bases of the junction unmatched. CDR3 residues: CASSQGQGRANTGELFF. CDR3 nucleotide sequence: TGTGCCAGCAGCCAGGGACAGGGTCGAGCGAACACCGGGGAGCTGTTTTTT.

This clone has just one count. The junction does not match germline at one end; this may be a read error. V and J are TRBV7-7 and TRBJ2-1, with TRBD1 as a possible D gene (5 bases). This CDR3 comprises 13 residues. Germline lookup yields CDR1 SSHAT and CDR2 FNYEAQ (reference sequence). The CDR3: CASSLGQDNEQFF. The DNA for the CDR3 is TGTGCTAGCAGCCTCGGACAAGACAATGAGCAGTTCTTC. Variable domain in full (rest from reference TRBV7-7 and TRBJ2-1): GAGVSQSPRYKVTKRGQDVTLRCDPISSHATLYWYQQALGQGPEFLTYFNYEAQPDKSGLPSDRFSAERPEGSISTLTIQRTEQRDSAMYRCASSLGQDNEQFFGPGTRLTVL.